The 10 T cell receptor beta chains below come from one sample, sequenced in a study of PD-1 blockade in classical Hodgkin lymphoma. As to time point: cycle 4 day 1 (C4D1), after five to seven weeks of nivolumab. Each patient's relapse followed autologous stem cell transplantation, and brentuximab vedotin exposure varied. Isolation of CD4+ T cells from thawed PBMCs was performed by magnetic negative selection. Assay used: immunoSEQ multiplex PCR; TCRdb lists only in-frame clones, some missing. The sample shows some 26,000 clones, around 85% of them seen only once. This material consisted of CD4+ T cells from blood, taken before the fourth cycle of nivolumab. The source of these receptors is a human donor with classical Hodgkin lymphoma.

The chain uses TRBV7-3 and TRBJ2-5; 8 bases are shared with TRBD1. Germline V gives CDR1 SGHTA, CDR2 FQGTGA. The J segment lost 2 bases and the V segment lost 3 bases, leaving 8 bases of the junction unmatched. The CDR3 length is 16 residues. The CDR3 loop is CASSFQGGTGQETQYF. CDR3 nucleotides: TGTGCCAGCAGCTTTCAAGGCGGGACAGGACAAGAGACCCAGTACTTC.

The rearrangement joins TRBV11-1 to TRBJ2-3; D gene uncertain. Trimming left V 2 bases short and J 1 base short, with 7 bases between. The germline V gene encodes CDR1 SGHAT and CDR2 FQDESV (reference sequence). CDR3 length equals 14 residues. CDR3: CASSLTPGTDTQYF. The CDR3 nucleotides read TGTGCCAGCAGCTTAACGCCAGGCACAGATACGCAGTATTTT. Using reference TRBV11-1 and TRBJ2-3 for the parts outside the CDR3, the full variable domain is EAEVAQSPRYKITEKSQAVAFWCDPISGHATLYWYRQILGQGPELLVQFQDESVVDDSQLPKDRFSAERLKGVDSTLKIQPAELGDSAMYLCASSLTPGTDTQYFGPGTRLTVL.

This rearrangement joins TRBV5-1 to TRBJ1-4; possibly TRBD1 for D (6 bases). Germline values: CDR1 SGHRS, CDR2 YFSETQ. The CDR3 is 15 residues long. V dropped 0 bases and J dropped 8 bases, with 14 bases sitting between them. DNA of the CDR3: TGCGCCAGCAGCTTGGATCCAGGGGCGTACGAAAAACTGTTTTTT. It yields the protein CASSLDPGAYEKLFF.

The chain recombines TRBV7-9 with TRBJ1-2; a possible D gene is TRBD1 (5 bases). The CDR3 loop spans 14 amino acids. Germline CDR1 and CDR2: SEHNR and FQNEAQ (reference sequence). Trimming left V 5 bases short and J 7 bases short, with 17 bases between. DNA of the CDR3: TGTGCCAGCAGCCGGGACCTGACCGGAGGTGGCTACACCTTC. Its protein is CASSRDLTGGGYTF.

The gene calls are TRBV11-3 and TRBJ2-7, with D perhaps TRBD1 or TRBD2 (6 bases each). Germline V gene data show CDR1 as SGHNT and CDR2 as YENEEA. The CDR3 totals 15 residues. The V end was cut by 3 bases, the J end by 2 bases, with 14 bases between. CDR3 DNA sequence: TGTGCCAGCAGCTTGGGTGGGGGGCTCACCTACGAGCAGTACTTC. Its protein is CASSLGGGLTYEQYF.

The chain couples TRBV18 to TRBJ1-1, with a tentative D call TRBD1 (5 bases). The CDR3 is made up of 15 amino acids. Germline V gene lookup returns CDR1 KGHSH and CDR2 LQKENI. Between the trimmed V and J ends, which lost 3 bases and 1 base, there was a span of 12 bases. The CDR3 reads CASSPRQLQNTEAFF. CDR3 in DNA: TGTGCCAGCTCACCCCGACAGCTACAGAACACTGAAGCTTTCTTT.

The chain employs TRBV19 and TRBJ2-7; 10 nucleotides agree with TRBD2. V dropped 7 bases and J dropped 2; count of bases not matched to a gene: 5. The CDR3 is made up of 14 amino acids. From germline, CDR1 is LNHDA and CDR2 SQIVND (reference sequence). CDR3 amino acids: CASKSSGGTYEQYF. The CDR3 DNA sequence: TGTGCCAGTAAGAGTAGCGGGGGGACCTACGAGCAGTACTTC.

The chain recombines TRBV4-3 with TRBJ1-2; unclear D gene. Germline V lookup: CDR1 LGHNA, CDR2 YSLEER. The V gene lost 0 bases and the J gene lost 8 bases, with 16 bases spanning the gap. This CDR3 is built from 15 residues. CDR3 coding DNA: TGCGCCAGCAGCCAAGATAATCCCCCTAACCTGGGCTACACCTTC. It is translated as CASSQDNPPNLGYTF.

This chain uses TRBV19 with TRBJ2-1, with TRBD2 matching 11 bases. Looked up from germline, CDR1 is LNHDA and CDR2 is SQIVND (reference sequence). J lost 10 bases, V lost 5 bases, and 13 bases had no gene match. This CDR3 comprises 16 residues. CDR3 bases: TGTGCCAGTAGTTCCCGGCTAGCGGGGGGCCGAGTGGAGCAGTTCTTC. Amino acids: CASSSRLAGGRVEQFF.

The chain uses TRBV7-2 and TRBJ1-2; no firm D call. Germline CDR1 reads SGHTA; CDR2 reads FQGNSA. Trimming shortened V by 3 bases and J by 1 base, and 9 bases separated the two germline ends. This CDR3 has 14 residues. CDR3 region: CASSLDGVNYGYTF. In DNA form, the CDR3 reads TGTGCCAGCAGCTTGGATGGGGTTAACTATGGCTACACCTTC.